This T cell receptor beta chain is from a study of OX40 agonist ivuxolimab in advanced cancers. Sequencing used immunoSEQ multiplex PCR; TCRdb keeps in-frame clones, though not all of them. Of 55,000 to 85,000 clones listed, 80% to 90% are singletons. The germline V gene encodes CDR1 SGDLS and CDR2 YYNGEE. The CDR3 is 14 amino acids. The V segment lost 4 bases and the J segment 5 bases; nucleotides outside the gene matches: 5. The receptor was isolated from an adult with an advanced solid tumor such as melanoma, head and neck, liver or kidney cancer. The chain links TRBV9 to TRBJ1-4; 7 positions agree with TRBD1. The specimen was CD4+ or CD8+ T cells sorted from blood, collected in a trial of the OX40 agonist ivuxolimab. The DNA of the CDR3 is TGTGCCAGCAGCCTCGGACAGGCGAATGAAAAACTGTTTTTT. Translation gives CASSLGQANEKLFF.